Listed below are T cell receptor beta chains from one sample, sequenced in a study of T-cell reconstitution after alpha-beta-depleted transplantation in children. TCRdb passed the PCR reads through MiXCR, listing each CDR3 protein once. The table has under 250,000 distinct CDR3 sequences, roughly 15% seen once. Sequencing used PBMCs, mostly from graft donor cells, obtained 360 days after TCRalphabeta/CD19-depleted stem cell transplant. These TCRs come from a male patient aged 2-10 years who had a stem cell transplant for acute lymphoblastic leukemia, so the T cells may come from the graft donor. Both conserved end residues are part of each CDR3. The order of the fields is CDR3 protein, clone size, V gene. For some rows the clone size is stated as once, few or many, or as a class when expanded; others skip it.

CDR3 protein: CASSLVGEVFYEQYF
clone size: .
V gene: TRBV5-1

CDR3 protein: CASSLMDTQYF
clone size: .
V gene: TRBV7-2

CDR3 protein: CASSHLTANEKLFF
clone size: .
V gene: TRBV14

CDR3 protein: CASSLTGYDKKLFF
clone size: .
V gene: TRBV5-1

CDR3 protein: CASSVRDRVFEQYF
clone size: few
V gene: TRBV5-1

CDR3 protein: CSARESLNEKLFF
clone size: few
V gene: TRBV20-1

CDR3 protein: CASMIWRGDTEAFF
clone size: .
V gene: TRBV12-3/TRBV12-4

CDR3 protein: CSVTAGGTNEKLFF
clone size: .
V gene: TRBV29-1

CDR3 protein: CASSSEGRGYTF
clone size: few
V gene: TRBV7-9

CDR3 protein: CASSPGQGRNEQFF
clone size: few
V gene: TRBV19

CDR3 protein: CASSQGQGALNTEAFF
clone size: few
V gene: TRBV3-1

CDR3 protein: CASSLGSLLDSSYTF
clone size: few
V gene: TRBV7-6

CDR3 protein: CASSLVSASGSSDTQYF
clone size: few
V gene: TRBV11-3

CDR3 protein: CSVAGTTDEKLFF
clone size: few
V gene: TRBV29-1

CDR3 protein: CASSLVGSETQYF
clone size: .
V gene: TRBV7-7

CDR3 protein: CASSKPKRWETQYF
clone size: once
V gene: TRBV12-3/TRBV12-4

CDR3 protein: CASSYGWRGGNEKLFF
clone size: few
V gene: TRBV6-5

CDR3 protein: CSAGGVGSSYEQYF
clone size: .
V gene: TRBV29-1

CDR3 protein: CASSLSEGGDGYTF
clone size: .
V gene: TRBV6-5

CDR3 protein: CASGFIRGGLFTTEAFF
clone size: few
V gene: TRBV12-5

CDR3 protein: CASSYGGDTEAFF
clone size: few
V gene: TRBV27

CDR3 protein: CASSITDTQYF
clone size: many
V gene: TRBV7-9

CDR3 protein: CSVEGPVGNTIYF
clone size: few
V gene: TRBV29-1

CDR3 protein: CSVEDGQHQETQYF
clone size: many
V gene: TRBV29-1

CDR3 protein: CAINSGVDSNQPQHF
clone size: .
V gene: TRBV10-3

CDR3 protein: CASRWAELDTEAFF
clone size: .
V gene: TRBV6-1

CDR3 protein: CAISENQREQYF
clone size: .
V gene: TRBV10-3

CDR3 protein: CASRIRVYSNQPQHF
clone size: .
V gene: TRBV6-1

CDR3 protein: CASSLGGLAGAETQYF
clone size: .
V gene: TRBV7-2

CDR3 protein: CASSQVTLRVGNTIYF
clone size: .
V gene: TRBV14

CDR3 protein: CAISVGGTWTDEQFF
clone size: few
V gene: TRBV10-3

CDR3 protein: CASSDVPMPLFDEQFF
clone size: .
V gene: TRBV2

CDR3 protein: CASSLGVRVKGETQYF
clone size: few
V gene: TRBV5-5

CDR3 protein: CAWVRVEAFF
clone size: few
V gene: TRBV30

CDR3 protein: CASSQDTGFSPYEQYF
clone size: few
V gene: TRBV4-3